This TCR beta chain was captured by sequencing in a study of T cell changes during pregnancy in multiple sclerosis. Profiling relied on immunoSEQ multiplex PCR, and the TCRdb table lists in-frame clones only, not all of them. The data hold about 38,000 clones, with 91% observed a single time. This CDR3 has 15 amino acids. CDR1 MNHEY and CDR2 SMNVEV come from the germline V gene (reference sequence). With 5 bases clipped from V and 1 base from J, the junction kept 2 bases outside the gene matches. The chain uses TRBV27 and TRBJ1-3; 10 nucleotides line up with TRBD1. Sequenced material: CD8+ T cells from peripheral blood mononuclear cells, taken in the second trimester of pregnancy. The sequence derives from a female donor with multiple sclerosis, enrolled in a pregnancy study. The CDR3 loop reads CASSGTGASGNTIYF. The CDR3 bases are TGTGCCAGCAGTGGGACAGGGGCATCTGGAAACACCATATATTTT.